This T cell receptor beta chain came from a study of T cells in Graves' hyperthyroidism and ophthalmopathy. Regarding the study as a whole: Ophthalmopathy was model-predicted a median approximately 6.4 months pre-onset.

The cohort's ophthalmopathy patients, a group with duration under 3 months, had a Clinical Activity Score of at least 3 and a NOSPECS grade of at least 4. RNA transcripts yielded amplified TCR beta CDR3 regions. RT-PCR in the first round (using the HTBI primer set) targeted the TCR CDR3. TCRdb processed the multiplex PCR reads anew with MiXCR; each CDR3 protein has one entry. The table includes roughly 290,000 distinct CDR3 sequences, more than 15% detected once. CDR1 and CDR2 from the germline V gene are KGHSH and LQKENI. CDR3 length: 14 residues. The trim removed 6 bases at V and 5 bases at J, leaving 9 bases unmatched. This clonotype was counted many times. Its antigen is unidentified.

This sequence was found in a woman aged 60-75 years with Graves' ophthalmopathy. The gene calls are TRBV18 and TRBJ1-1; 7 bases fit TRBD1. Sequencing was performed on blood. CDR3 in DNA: TGTGCCAGCTCGCCAGGGGGGCAGAGGACTGAAGCTTTCTTT. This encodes CASSPGGQRTEAFF. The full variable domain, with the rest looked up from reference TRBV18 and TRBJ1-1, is NAGVMQNPRHLVRRRGQEARLRCSPMKGHSHVYWYRQLPEEGLKFMVYLQKENIIDESGMPKERFSAEFPKEGPSILRIQQVVRGDSAAYFCASSPGGQRTEAFFGQGTRLTVV.